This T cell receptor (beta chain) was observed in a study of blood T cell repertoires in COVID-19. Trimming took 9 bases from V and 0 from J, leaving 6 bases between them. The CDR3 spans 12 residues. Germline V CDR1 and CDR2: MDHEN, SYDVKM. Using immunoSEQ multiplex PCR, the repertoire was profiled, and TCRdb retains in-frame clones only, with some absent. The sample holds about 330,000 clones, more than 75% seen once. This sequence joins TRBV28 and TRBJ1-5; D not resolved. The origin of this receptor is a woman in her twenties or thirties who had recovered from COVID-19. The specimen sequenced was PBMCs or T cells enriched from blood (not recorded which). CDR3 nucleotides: TGTGCCAGTGCGGTTAGCAATCAGCCCCAGCATTTT. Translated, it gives CASAVSNQPQHF.